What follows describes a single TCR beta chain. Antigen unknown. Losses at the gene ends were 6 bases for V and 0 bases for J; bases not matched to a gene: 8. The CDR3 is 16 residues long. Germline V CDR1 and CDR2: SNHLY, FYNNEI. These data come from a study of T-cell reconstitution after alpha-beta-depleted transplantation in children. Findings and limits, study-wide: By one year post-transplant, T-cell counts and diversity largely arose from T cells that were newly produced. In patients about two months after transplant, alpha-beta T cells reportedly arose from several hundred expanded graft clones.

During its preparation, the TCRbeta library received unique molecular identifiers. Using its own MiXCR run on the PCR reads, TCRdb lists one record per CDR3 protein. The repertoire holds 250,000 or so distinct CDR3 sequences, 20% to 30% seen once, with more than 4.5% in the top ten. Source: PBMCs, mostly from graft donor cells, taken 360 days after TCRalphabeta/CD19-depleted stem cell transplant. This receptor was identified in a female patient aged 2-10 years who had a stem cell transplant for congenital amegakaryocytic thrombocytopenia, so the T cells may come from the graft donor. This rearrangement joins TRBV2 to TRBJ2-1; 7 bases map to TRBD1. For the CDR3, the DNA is TGTGCCAGCAGCACCGGGACAGCGCTCTCCTACAATGAGCAGTTCTTC. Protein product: CASSTGTALSYNEQFF.